The present TCR beta chain was sequenced within a study of blood T cell repertoires in COVID-19. Assay: immunoSEQ multiplex PCR; the TCRdb copy retains only in-frame clones and omits some. The data contain roughly 30,000 clones, 72% of them singletons. The clonotype was recovered from a boy between 2 and 15 years old with active or convalescent COVID-19. The specimen was peripheral blood.

The CDR3 loop reads CASSLDGPLTGANVLTF. The CDR3, as DNA: TGTGCCAGCAGCCTGGACGGTCCTCTGACTGGGGCCAACGTCCTGACTTTC. The chain uses TRBV5-6 and TRBJ2-6; D gene uncertain. This CDR3 is 17 amino acids long. The germline CDR1 and CDR2 sequences are SGHDT and YYEEEE. V lost 4 bases and J lost 2, with 16 bases in between.